The next 27 T cell receptor beta chains were all read from a single sample in a study of tumor and adjacent non-tumor tissue in lung cancer. TCRbeta libraries were built with three rounds of nested PCR, modified from ARM-PCR. A single record per CDR3 protein comes from TCRdb applying MiXCR to the multiplex PCR reads. The repertoire holds 70,000 or so distinct CDR3 sequences, with 60% as singletons. The template was RNA from unsorted bulk tissue. Sequenced: lung tumor tissue. The receptor set was obtained from a man between 50 and 59 years old with non-small cell lung cancer.

A remark on this clonotype: This may be a read error, as it is one base from a much larger clone. The chain carries TRBV28 and TRBJ1-2; D ambiguous. Germline V gives CDR1 MDHEN, CDR2 SYDVKM. This CDR3 contains 14 residues. The CDR3 DNA reads as TGTGCCAGCAGAACCACGACGGGGAACTATGACTACACCTTC. Encoded protein: CASRTTTGNYDYTF.

As regards this clonotype: Compared with germline, one end of the junction differs, possibly owing to a read error. The CDR3 nucleotides are TGTACCAGCAGCCCCGGGCAAGGGGCGAATCAGCCCCAGCATTTT. This sequence encodes CTSSPGQGANQPQHF. The chain recombines TRBV11-2 with TRBJ1-5; perhaps TRBD1 as D (5 bases). Germline-derived CDR1 and CDR2 are SGHAT and FQNNGV. CDR3 size: 15 residues.

This clonotype was seen many times. The chain recombines TRBV20-1 with TRBJ1-1; D ambiguous. Germline V gives CDR1 DFQATT, CDR2 SNEGSKA (reference sequence). V lost 5 bases, J lost 5 bases, and 18 bases lay in between. This CDR3 has 14 residues. CDR3 protein: CSAPRVWGGTEAFF. The CDR3 DNA sequence: TGCAGTGCTCCGCGGGTTTGGGGTGGGACTGAAGCTTTCTTT.

This clonotype was picked up many times. The V call is TRBV6-5, the J call TRBJ1-1, with 7 bases lining up with TRBD1. This CDR3 spans 15 amino acids. V trimming: 6 bases; J trimming: 1 base; junction bases outside the gene matches: 8. The V gene's germline CDR1 is MNHEY and CDR2 SVGAGI. The CDR3 here is CASRSGTVGNTEAFF. In DNA form, the CDR3 reads TGTGCCAGCAGATCAGGGACAGTGGGGAACACTGAAGCTTTCTTT.

This clonotype was seen only a few times. A read error is possible here, since a much larger clone lies one base away. The gene calls are TRBV14 and TRBJ2-1, with 15 bases identical to TRBD2. CDR3 size: 16 residues. CDR1 is SGHDN and CDR2 is FVKESK in the germline V gene. The CDR3 here is CVSSPRGLAGGNEQFF. The CDR3 region has the DNA TGTGTCAGCAGCCCGCGAGGACTAGCGGGAGGGAATGAGCAGTTCTTC.

Comments on this clonotype: A read error may account for a junction end that differs from germline. The J gene is TRBJ2-1, the V gene TRBV6-2 or TRBV6-3; D possibly uses TRBD1 or TRBD2 (5 bases each). The CDR3 has 14 amino acids. Germline V gives CDR1 MNHEY, CDR2 SVGEGT. Here the CDR3 DNA reads TGTCCCAGCAGTTATGGTTTATGGGGGAATGAGCAGTTCTTC. Translated: CPSSYGLWGNEQFF.

With regard to this clonotype: A read error may produce the germline difference seen at one junction end. The V gene is TRBV5-6, the J gene TRBJ2-5, with TRBD2 matching over 12 bases. Germline CDR1 reads SGHDT; CDR2 reads YYEEEE. CDR3 length: 18 residues. Written as DNA, the CDR3 is TGTGTCAGCAGCCTAAACCGACTAGCGGGGGTTGGTGGAGAGACCCAGTACTTC. Protein product: CVSSLNRLAGVGGETQYF.

As concerns this clonotype: Germline and junction disagree at one end, which may indicate a read error. V usage is TRBV10-3 and J usage is TRBJ1-3; D call uncertain. CDR1 is ENHRY and CDR2 is SYGVKD in the germline V gene. CDR3 length equals 15 residues. CDR3 residues: CVITRNSSSGNTIYF. CDR3 DNA: TGTGTCATCACCCGGAACTCTAGCTCTGGAAACACCATATATTTT.

The chain couples TRBV29-1 to TRBJ1-2; TRBD1 is a possible D gene (5 bases). The germline V gene encodes CDR1 SQVTM and CDR2 ANQGSEA. The V end was cut by 7 bases, the J end by 4 bases, with 16 bases between. The CDR3 runs 13 residues. CDR3 DNA: TGCAGCGGCACATATGGTACAGGCTATGGCTACACCTTC. Translated, it gives CSGTYGTGYGYTF.

Concerning this clonotype: The junction and the germline gene differ at one end; a read error may be behind it. This chain connects TRBV12-3 or TRBV12-4 to TRBJ2-2; tentatively, D is TRBD1 (6 bases). This CDR3 contains 15 residues. The CDR3: CASSPRTVGTGELLF. The DNA for the CDR3 is TGTGCCAGCAGCCCCCGGACAGTGGGAACCGGGGAGCTGTTATTT.

This clonotype was seen only a few times. This may come from a read error, since a much larger clone is one base off. The rearrangement joins TRBV6-5 to TRBJ2-3, with 9 nucleotides matching TRBD1. The length of the CDR3 is 14 residues. Germline values: CDR1 MNHEY, CDR2 SVGAGI. The CDR3 is CAGSYNRGQDTQYF. In DNA, the CDR3 is TGTGCCGGCAGTTACAACAGGGGGCAAGATACGCAGTATTTT.

This clonotype was seen only a few times. The CDR3 DNA reads TGTGCCAGCAGTTTGGTTCAGGGGGCCGGTGGCTACACCTTC. Translated: CASSLVQGAGGYTF. The chain joins TRBV12-3 or TRBV12-4 to TRBJ1-2; 8 bases align to TRBD1. This CDR3 comprises 14 residues. Trimming at V came to 3 bases and at J to 7 bases, leaving 7 bases not matched to a gene.

The table lists this clonotype with many counts. A single base separates this from a much larger clone, so it may be a read error. The chain has TRBV11-2 and TRBJ2-1; a weak D match, TRBD1 (6 bases). The germline V gene encodes CDR1 SGHAT and CDR2 FQNNGV. The CDR3 has 14 residues. CDR3 in amino acids: CAGSFGQKYNEQFF. The CDR3 DNA reads as TGTGCCGGCAGCTTCGGACAGAAATACAATGAGCAGTTCTTC. Complete variable domain (other parts from reference TRBV11-2 and TRBJ2-1): EAGVAQSPRYKIIEKRQSVAFWCNPISGHATLYWYQQILGQGPKLLIQFQNNGVVDDSQLPKDRFSAERLKGVDSTLKIQPAKLEDSAVYLCAGSFGQKYNEQFFGPGTRLTVL.

In this sample, this clonotype is medium-sized (0.01 to 0.1%). This rearrangement joins TRBV4-1 to TRBJ2-7; TRBD1 agrees at 8 bases. CDR1 is MGHRA, CDR2 YSYEKL, per germline. J was trimmed by 3 bases and V by 2 bases; bases with no gene match: 9. This CDR3 is built from 16 residues. CDR3 nucleotides: TGCGCCAGCAGCCAACCCCCCTTAGGGACAGGCTACGAGCAGTACTTC. It codes for CASSQPPLGTGYEQYF.

This clonotype was seen many times. V gene TRBV4-1 combines with J gene TRBJ1-6, with 7 nucleotides matching TRBD1. The germline V gene has CDR1 MGHRA and CDR2 YSYEKL. This CDR3 spans 15 amino acids. J lost 5 bases, V lost 0 bases, and 1 base had no gene match. CDR3 region: CASSQEGQNNSPLHF. As DNA, the CDR3 is TGCGCCAGCAGCCAAGAGGGACAGAATAATTCACCCCTCCACTTT.

This clonotype occurred once. The junction does not match germline at one end; this may be a read error. The chain uses TRBV6-5 and TRBJ2-1, with 11 positions matching TRBD2. The length of the CDR3 is 17 residues. Per germline, CDR1 MNHEY and CDR2 SVGAGI. The CDR3 region is CASSYSGLAGSYNGQSF. CDR3 DNA sequence: TGTGCCAGCAGTTACTCAGGACTAGCGGGCTCCTACAATGGGCAGTCCTTC.

Concerning this clonotype: Being one base from a much bigger clone, this may be a read error. The CDR3 spells CVSSYRGLYGYTF. In DNA form, the CDR3 reads TGTGTCAGCAGTTACAGGGGGCTGTATGGCTACACCTTC. The chain combines TRBV6-5 with TRBJ1-2, with TRBD1 identical over 9 bases. Germline values: CDR1 MNHEY, CDR2 SVGAGI. The CDR3 contains 13 residues.

A word on this clonotype: One end of the junction is discordant with germline, which a read error may explain. This chain uses TRBV29-1 with TRBJ2-5; possible D gene TRBD2, 6 bases. The CDR3 runs to 15 residues. Germline loops: CDR1 SQVTM, CDR2 ANQGSEA. In DNA form, the CDR3 reads TGCAGCGTTGAAGCACTAGCCTGGGGGGAAGATACCCAGTACTTC. It specifies CSVEALAWGEDTQYF.

The V call is TRBV18, the J call TRBJ2-5; D unclear. The V gene lost 3 bases and the J gene lost 2 bases, with 16 bases spanning the gap. Per germline, CDR1 KGHSH and CDR2 LQKENI. The CDR3 is 16 residues long. The CDR3 DNA reads as TGTGCCAGCTCACCGCCGACACACAGTATACAAGAGACCCAGTACTTC. Amino acids: CASSPPTHSIQETQYF.

This clonotype was observed once. No conserved phenylalanine or tryptophan ends this CDR3, so it is likely a read error. The V gene is TRBV11-2, the J gene TRBJ2-1; D perhaps matches TRBD2 (5 bases). CDR3 length: 13 residues. Germline V gene sequence: CDR1 SGHAT, CDR2 FQNNGV. The V end lost 4 bases, the J end lost 10 bases, and 14 bases lay between the germline ends. The CDR3 loop reads CASSSRTPPEQFL. The CDR3 DNA follows: TGTGCCAGCAGCTCCAGGACTCCCCCAGAGCAGTTCCTC.

This clonotype was seen repeatedly, ten times or more. V is TRBV6-6 and J is TRBJ2-7, with D tentatively TRBD1 or TRBD2 (5 bases each). Germline CDR1 MNHNY, CDR2 SVGAGI (reference sequence). The CDR3 runs to 13 residues. With 6 bases removed from V and 0 bases from J, the gap between germline ends came to 9 bases. The CDR3 DNA follows: TGTGCCAGCAGCCCAGGGAGCTCCTACGAGCAGTACTTC. This encodes CASSPGSSYEQYF.

Concerning this clonotype itself: One end of the junction varies from germline; a read error may be responsible. Here the CDR3 DNA reads TGTGCTAGCATCCTAACCTCCGGCCTCGCTACAGATACGCAGTATTTT. This encodes CASILTSGLATDTQYF. This chain joins TRBV4-2 and TRBJ2-3; D is unclear. This CDR3 has 16 residues. Germline CDR1 LGHNA, CDR2 YNFKEQ.

The chain has TRBV5-1 and TRBJ2-7, with 11 bases that match TRBD2. Germline V gene data show CDR1 as SGHRS and CDR2 as YFSETQ. This CDR3 is 16 amino acids long. Unmatched junction bases numbered 18, after V lost 9 bases and J lost 7 bases. The CDR3 bases are TGCGCCACCAGTCCAACGCTAGCGGGAGGCTCCCGGGAGCAGTACTTC. It yields the protein CATSPTLAGGSREQYF. The whole variable domain, filled in from reference TRBV5-1 and TRBJ2-7, reads KAGVTQTPRYLIKTRGQQVTLSCSPISGHRSVSWYQQTPGQGLQFLFEYFSETQRNKGNFPGRFSGRQFSNSRSEMNVSTLELGDSALYLCATSPTLAGGSREQYFGPGTRLTVT.

This clonotype was picked up a small number of times. A much bigger clone sits one base away, suggesting this may be a read error. The chain has TRBV29-1 and TRBJ1-2, with D perhaps TRBD1 (5 bases). This CDR3 region has 11 residues. Germline V gene lookup returns CDR1 SQVTM and CDR2 ANQGSEA. The CDR3 spells CSGGGDYVYTF. The CDR3, as DNA: TGCAGCGGGGGGGGAGACTATGTCTACACCTTC.

With regard to this clonotype: Given the absence of the conserved phenylalanine or tryptophan at the CDR3 end, a read error is likely. The chain links TRBV11-3 to TRBJ2-3, with 11 bases identical to TRBD2. The CDR3 runs to 16 residues. In germline, CDR1 is SGHNT, CDR2 YENEEA. CDR3 nucleotide sequence: TGTGCCAGCAGCTTAGGACTAGCGGGGAGCACAAATACGCAGTATTCT. Translation: CASSLGLAGSTNTQYS.

About this clonotype itself: This CDR3 fails to terminate in the conserved phenylalanine or tryptophan, so it likely reflects a read error. V and J are TRBV10-2 and TRBJ2-7; D possibly matches TRBD1 or TRBD2 (5 bases each). The CDR3 has 12 amino acids. Germline-derived CDR1 and CDR2 are WSHSY and SAAADI. The V end lost 11 bases, the J end lost 7 bases, and 18 bases lay between the germline ends. The CDR3 nucleotides are TGCGCCGACTCCGGGGCCCCGAAAGAGCAGTACTCC. Its protein is CADSGAPKEQYS.

The V and J genes are TRBV11-3 and TRBJ2-3; 10 nucleotides match TRBD2. Germline values: CDR1 SGHNT, CDR2 YENEEA. The CDR3 loop spans 16 amino acids. V lost 5 bases, J lost 9 bases, and 14 bases stayed unmatched. CDR3 sequence (DNA): TGTGCCAGCAGCCCAGGGACTAGCGTGTTTGTAGACACGCAGTATTTT. As protein: CASSPGTSVFVDTQYF.